The present TCR beta chain was sequenced within a study of graft-versus-host responses after intestinal transplantation. As for the study in general: Following induction with anti-thymocyte globulin, all recipients were given tacrolimus and steroids for approximately three years.

With 5 bases clipped from V and 8 bases from J, the junction kept 4 bases outside the gene matches. The CDR3 contains 12 residues. The germline CDR1 and CDR2 sequences are MNHEY and SMNVEV (reference sequence). Study findings and constraints: GvH clone levels peaked in circulation, and this peak was associated with early post-transplant HvG declines. Some patients had graft-donor T cell macrochimerism. In their allografts, the ratios of graft-versus-host to host-versus-graft T cell clones were high.

The repertoire was sequenced with immunoSEQ multiplex PCR; TCRdb's copy has only in-frame clones and lacks some. Here the sample spans about 45,000 clones, about 91% being singletons. As to this clone: What it binds is not known.

The source was PBMCs, collected 524 days after transplant. The chain couples TRBV27 to TRBJ1-2, with 8 bases fitting TRBD1. The receptor's source is a human patient who received an intestinal transplant, so some T cells may come from the graft donor. CDR3 sequence: CASSPTGAGYTF. In DNA, the CDR3 is TGTGCCAGCAGTCCGACAGGGGCCGGCTACACCTTC.